The 5 T cell receptor beta chains given below trace back to one sample, sequenced in a study of T cell changes during pregnancy in multiple sclerosis. The protocol was immunoSEQ multiplex PCR, while the TCRdb copy is restricted to in-frame clones and leaves out a portion. The repertoire consists of 45,000 to 50,000 clones, with 85% to 95% occurring once and the leading ten covering 5.5%. Sequences were derived from CD8+ T cells from peripheral blood mononuclear cells, sampled before pregnancy. The receptors here all came from a female donor with multiple sclerosis, enrolled in a pregnancy study.

This clone was detected only a few times. The chain joins TRBV27 to TRBJ1-2; no clear D. Trimming shortened V by 4 bases and J by 3 bases, and 15 bases separated the two germline ends. The CDR3 consists of 15 residues. Germline V CDR1 and CDR2: MNHEY, SMNVEV (reference sequence). The CDR3 coding sequence is TGTGCCAGCAGTTCCACAGTGACCGGTTACTATGGCTACACCTTC. This sequence encodes CASSSTVTGYYGYTF.

In its sample, this clone was seen a few times. The V and J genes are TRBV6-4 and TRBJ1-1, with D tentatively TRBD1 (5 bases). This CDR3 region has 13 residues. The germline gives CDR1 MRHNA, CDR2 SNTAGT. V lost 4 bases to trimming and J lost 7 bases, with 13 bases between them. The CDR3 reads CASSVGQGYEAFF. CDR3 nucleotide sequence: TGTGCCAGCAGTGTCGGCCAGGGATATGAAGCTTTCTTT.

The V and J genes are TRBV19 and TRBJ2-7; TRBD2 might be the D (5 bases). V shed 5 bases and J shed 0 bases, with 17 bases lying between them. This CDR3 region has 16 residues. Germline V gives CDR1 LNHDA, CDR2 SQIVND (reference sequence). The CDR3 is CASSGREGQSSYEQYF. The CDR3 region has the DNA TGTGCCAGTAGTGGGAGAGAGGGCCAGAGCTCCTACGAGCAGTACTTC.

This rearrangement joins TRBV6-5 to TRBJ2-2, with TRBD1 matching over 8 bases. The V gene end was trimmed by 2 bases and the J gene end by 6 bases; junction bases not matched to a gene: 2. Germline V CDR1 and CDR2: MNHEY, SVGAGI. The CDR3 has 14 residues. The CDR3 DNA follows: TGTGCCAGCAGTTACGGGACAGGTCCCGGGGAGCTGTTTTTT. As protein: CASSYGTGPGELFF.

The gene calls are TRBV7-9 and TRBJ2-3, with 9 positions matching TRBD1. Trimming cost V 5 bases and J 5 bases; bases outside gene matches: 5. Germline V gene sequence: CDR1 SEHNR, CDR2 FQNEAQ (reference sequence). This CDR3 is built from 14 residues. The CDR3 reads CASSPDRGVDTQYF. The CDR3 DNA reads as TGTGCCAGCAGCCCGGACAGGGGTGTAGATACGCAGTATTTT.